This entry is about one T cell receptor beta chain. Its antigen is currently unknown. The CDR3 end is not reached by the read, which stops 3 residues before it; the germline J gene fills it in. This specimen comes from a study of T cells in women clearing cervical HPV infection. Across the study: Case blood was drawn when the lesion was first found; control blood after infection became undetectable. Overall study results and limits: TRBV6-7 abundance was lower in cases than controls (around 0.11% versus 0.15%).

TCRdb keeps only in-frame clones here, not all; method: immunoSEQ multiplex PCR. The table lists approximately 49,000 clones. Germline CDR1 LNHDA, CDR2 SQIVND (reference sequence). V was shortened by 0 bases and J by 1 base, with 6 bases between the two germline ends. The CDR3 is made up of 15 amino acids. J is TRBJ2-2 and V is TRBV19; perhaps TRBD1 as D (6 bases). The sequenced material came from blood buffy coat. This clonotype originated in a woman aged 18 to 75 with a cervical HPV16 infection that either progressed to CIN3+ or cleared (not recorded which). The CDR3 region is CASSIEDRNTGELFF. Partial CDR3 DNA: TGTGCCAGTAGTATAGAGGACAGGAACACCGGGGAG.